This TCR beta chain was sequenced during a study of blood T cell repertoires in COVID-19. Study-wide context: Some COVID-19 samples were acute and others convalescent; all came from the United States, Italy and Spain. PBMCs, B-cell-depleted T cells, or T cells were the source of the cDNA or gDNA that made up the material.

Source study methods: Amplifying reference gene primers gave estimates of nucleated cell counts. Assay used: immunoSEQ multiplex PCR; TCRdb lists only in-frame clones, some missing. From that table come the V and J calls and clone size; the DNA was used to work out D and trimming. The table has around 140,000 clones, 70% to 85% seen once. Germline assignment: CDR1 SNHLY and CDR2 FYNNEI. The CDR3 spans 14 residues. The V end was cut by 6 bases, the J end by 1 base, with 9 bases between. Source material: peripheral blood. The chain has TRBV2 and TRBJ2-2, with D perhaps TRBD2 (5 bases). The receptor comes from a man aged 55 to 69 with active or convalescent COVID-19. The chain's CDR3 is CASREDGNTGELFF. As DNA, the CDR3 is TGTGCCAGCAGGGAGGACGGGAACACCGGGGAGCTGTTTTTT.